This T cell receptor beta chain was documented in a study of OX40 agonist ivuxolimab in advanced cancers. For the study at large: Under the entry rules, prior anti-PD-1, anti-PD-L1 or anti-CTLA-4 therapy was allowed, and roughly 39% had some.

Overall study results and limits: Averaged across samples, CD8+ T cells carried more expanded clones than CD4+ did. Partial responders at 0.1-3.0 mg/kg had among the lowest clonal expansion.

Libraries were prepared by immunoSEQ multiplex PCR; TCRdb keeps only in-frame clonotypes and omits some of them. Of approximately 92,000 clones listed, about 96% are singletons. The CDR3 contains 14 residues. The V and J ends lost 8 bases and 0 bases respectively, with 13 bases between them. CDR1 MNHEY and CDR2 SMNVEV come from the germline V gene (reference sequence). As concerns this clone: Its antigen is unidentified.

Sequencing was performed on CD4+ or CD8+ T cells sorted from blood, taken in a trial of the OX40 agonist ivuxolimab. The gene calls are TRBV27 and TRBJ1-2, with unresolved D. This TCR came from an adult with an advanced solid tumor such as melanoma, head and neck, liver or kidney cancer. CDR3 in amino acids: CASSSGFTNYGYTF. The DNA of the CDR3 is TGTGCCAGCTCCTCAGGATTTACTAACTATGGCTACACCTTC.